This paragraph reports one T cell receptor beta chain. The specificity of this receptor is unknown. Base quality data are lacking; no much larger clone is found one base away. The CDR3 runs 21 residues from the cysteine to the phenylalanine. The retained sequence is limited to the CDR3, 63 bases, with the frame set at the first base. Looking up the germline V gene yields CDR1 MNHEY and CDR2 SVGEGT. The germline ends are 26 bases apart after V is trimmed by 2 bases and J by 0 bases. This entry belongs to a study of blood T cell repertoires in COVID-19 (dated by TCRdb to between 2020 and 2021). Study-wide context: The collaborator samples originated in the United States, Italy and Spain and spanned the acute and convalescent phases of COVID-19. The material from the prospective study consisted of cDNA or gDNA derived from T cells, B-cell-depleted T cells, or PBMCs. The dataset comprised deeply sampled blood TCRbeta repertoires from subjects exposed to, actively infected with, or recovered from COVID-19. A freely available public database, intended as a resource for researchers studying the immune response to SARS-CoV-2, is where the repertoires were released. Samples were obtained from the ongoing ImmuneRACE study (first 160 participants) and from 1,254 subjects provided by 6 global collaborators. Nearly every sample came with metadata listing a de-identified subject ID, COVID-19 status, age in years and sex. Where available, HLA class I and class II types were taken from metadata supplied by the sample provider and were not determined by assay-based typing.

Enrolling through a virtual design, the prospective study's participants ranged in age from roughly 18 to 90 years and lived across approximately 25 United States geographic areas. In the prospective study, participants were assigned to cohorts based on the clinical history participants reported in a screening survey and a study questionnaire. Each participant in the prospective study had whole blood, serum and a nasopharyngeal or oropharyngeal swab collected by mobile phlebotomists. Additional blood draws and questionnaires over an approximately two-month period could optionally be provided by prospective study participants. Prospective study blood samples were shipped either frozen or at room temperature before DNA extraction. The study at large found these results: The quantity of clinical and demographic metadata differed by source and by participant and was supplied without curation.

TCRbeta CDR3 regions were amplified from genomic DNA using the immunoSEQ Assay, a bias-controlled multiplex PCR. The authors' pipeline ran thus. Nucleated cell counts per sample were estimated from amplification of reference gene primers within the assay. To quantify the absolute abundance of each unique TCRbeta CDR3 rearrangement, sequence reads were collapsed and filtered. For each sample, productive Simpson clonality was calculated as the square root of Simpson's diversity index over productive rearrangements. TCRdb retrieved this table from immuneACCESS and kept in-frame rearrangements only. Not all clones are present; in checked studies, unresolved V genes account for under half, and no reason is known for the remainder. V and J calls and clone size are as listed in that table; D and trimming were resolved from the DNA. Here the sample has 230,000 or so clones; 70% to 90% occur a single time. Jointly, the top ten make up over 3% of the sample.

The receptor was isolated from a woman in her forties with acute COVID-19. The chain joins TRBV6-2 or TRBV6-3 to TRBJ1-5; possibly the D gene is TRBD1, per 6 matching bases. The sequenced sample was PBMCs or T cells enriched from blood (not recorded which). The DNA sequence is TGTGCCAGCAGTTACCTATCGAGGGGGTGGTGGGGAGATTATAGCAATCAGCCCCAGCATTTT. This gives the protein CASSYLSRGWWGDYSNQPQHF.